A selection of T cell receptor beta chains follows, all from one sample in a study of T cell changes during pregnancy in multiple sclerosis. Generated by immunoSEQ multiplex PCR, the TCRdb table keeps only in-frame clones and is missing some. Among 20,000 to 25,000 clones listed, approximately 89% were seen once. The specimen was CD4+ T cells from peripheral blood mononuclear cells, collected after pregnancy. Every receptor here comes from a female donor in good health, enrolled as a control in a pregnancy study. CDR3s include the opening cysteine and the closing phenylalanine or tryptophan. A D gene is named only where the DNA matches it firmly. Some rows have no size entry. The others give once, few or many, or a class for an expanded clone.

>TRBJ1-2|13|TRBV4-2|NA|few
TGTGCCAGCAGCCGCGAGGACAGACAGACCCCCACCTTC
CASSREDRQTPTF
>TRBJ2-1|16|TRBV11-2|TRBD2|NA
TGTGCCAGCAGCGTAAGGACTAGCGGGGGTTATAATGAGCAGTTCTTC
CASSVRTSGGYNEQFF
>TRBJ2-3|15|TRBV6-6|TRBD2|NA
TGTGCCAGCAGTAAGCCGGGACTAGGGCAAGATACGCAGTATTTT
CASSKPGLGQDTQYF
>TRBJ2-7|14|TRBV18|NA|NA
TGTGCCAGTTCCCCGGCGGCGGTTACCTACGAGCAGTACTTC
CASSPAAVTYEQYF
>TRBJ1-4|17|TRBV12-2|NA|NA
TGTGCAAGTCGCTTAGACCCCTGGGGACAGATGAATGAAAAACTGTTTTTT
CASRLDPWGQMNEKLFF
>TRBJ2-7|13|TRBV18|NA|NA
TGTGCCAGCTCAACGAGTAAATCCTACGAGCAGTACTTC
CASSTSKSYEQYF
>TRBJ1-2|15|TRBV6-5|TRBD1|NA
TGTGCCAGCAGTTTAACAGGGGACGTCTTGTATGGCTACACCTTC
CASSLTGDVLYGYTF
>TRBJ2-7|14|TRBV5-1|TRBD1|NA
TGCGCCAGCAGACCAGGACAGGGTCAAGACCGGCAGTACTTC
CASRPGQGQDRQYF
>TRBJ2-7|15|TRBV7-6|TRBD2|NA
TGTGCCAGCAGCTTAACTAGCGGGAGTTTTTACGAGCAGTACTTC
CASSLTSGSFYEQYF
>TRBJ2-3|15|TRBV5-1|NA|NA
TGCGCCAGCAGCCAGGAGGGCTCGCACACAGATACGCAGTATTTT
CASSQEGSHTDTQYF
>TRBJ2-7|14|TRBV7-9|NA|NA
TGTGCCAGCAGCTTGACACCCGGTACCCACGAGCAGTACTTC
CASSLTPGTHEQYF
>TRBJ2-7|16|TRBV19|NA|NA
TGTGCCAGTAGTAGAACCTTTGAGACAGCCTTCTACGAGCAGTACTTC
CASSRTFETAFYEQYF
>TRBJ2-3|15|TRBV11-3|TRBD2|NA
TGTGCCAGCAGCTTGGGACTAGCGGACACAGATACGCAGTATTTT
CASSLGLADTDTQYF
>TRBJ2-3|17|TRBV7-8|TRBD2|NA
TGTGCCAGCAGCTTAATGGGACTAGCGGGGTTCACAGATACGCAGTATTTT
CASSLMGLAGFTDTQYF
>TRBJ1-2|13|TRBV29-1|TRBD1|NA
TGCAGCGCTTCGGTGGGACAGGGTGTTGGCTACACCTTC
CSASVGQGVGYTF
>TRBJ2-6|18|TRBV19|TRBD1|NA
TGTGCCAGTAGGCGACCGGGACAGGGGTTAGGTGGGGCCAACGTCCTGACTTTC
CASRRPGQGLGGANVLTF
>TRBJ2-7|14|TRBV27|NA|few
TGTGCCAGCAGTTCTTTGCAGGCCTCCTACGAGCAGTACTTC
CASSSLQASYEQYF
>TRBJ2-1|14|TRBV18|TRBD2|NA
TGTGCCAGCTCAAGACTAGCGGGAGGTAATGAGCAGTTCTTC
CASSRLAGGNEQFF
>TRBJ2-2|14|TRBV29-1|NA|NA
TGCAGCGTTGAAGGGACTACAGGCACCGGGGAGCTGTTTTTT
CSVEGTTGTGELFF
>TRBJ2-3|15|TRBV10-1|TRBD1|NA
TGCGCCAGCAGTCAAGGACAGGTGAACACAGATACGCAGTATTTT
CASSQGQVNTDTQYF